This T cell receptor (beta chain) stems from a study of T cell responses to AZD1222 COVID-19 vaccine. A note on this clone: Its antigen is still unknown.

Produced via immunoSEQ multiplex PCR; TCRdb's table is partial and in-frame only. The data show 60,000 or so clones, around 84% seen once. General observations from the study: Recipients of two AZD1222 doses showed rising Spike-specific TCR breadth and depth. Repertoires in all cases were sampled only once the peak T cell response had passed. Regions 160-218 and 743-854 held dominance among vaccine-associated CD4 TCRs, which spanned spike. The donor cohort was predominantly white British with a female majority, and clonal diversity may have been underestimated.

The V gene end was trimmed by 4 bases and the J gene end by 4 bases; junction bases not matched to a gene: 11. Germline CDR1 and CDR2: LGHDT and YNNKEL (reference sequence). The CDR3 covers 17 residues. The sample here was peripheral blood, taken on day 0 of AZD1222 vaccination. The clonotype originates from an adult in good health. V usage is TRBV3-1 (or the pseudogene TRBV3-2) and J usage is TRBJ2-5; 11 nucleotides align to TRBD1. The chain's CDR3 is CASSRGQGGSYGETQYF. DNA of the CDR3: TGTGCCAGCAGCCGGGGACAGGGGGGTTCATATGGAGAGACCCAGTACTTC.